This is a list of T cell receptor beta chains from one sample in a study of T cells after yellow fever vaccination. Each CDR3 protein is one row after TCRdb ran MiXCR on the 5' RACE reads. This sample has some 96,000 distinct CDR3 sequences, with more than 7.5% found just once. The sample was CD8+ T cells not binding an NS4B(214-222) dextramer, sorted from PBMCs, taken roughly 15 days after the first yellow fever vaccination. The receptors here all came from a man aged 18 to 30 who received the YFV17D yellow fever vaccine. The CDR3 runs from the conserved cysteine through the conserved F or W. The order of the fields is D gene, V gene, clone size, J gene, CDR3 protein, CDR3 DNA. A D gene is named only where the DNA matches it firmly. Some rows have no size entry. The others give once, few or many, or a class for an expanded clone.

d_gene: TRBD2; v_gene: TRBV6-1; abundance: once; j_gene: TRBJ2-1; CDR3aa: CASSPAPGGPHEQFF; CDR3nt: TGTGCCAGCAGCCCGGCCCCGGGGGGGCCGCATGAGCAGTTCTTC
d_gene: NA; v_gene: TRBV5-1; abundance: NA; j_gene: TRBJ2-3; CDR3aa: CASSPPGIDTQYF; CDR3nt: TGCGCCAGCAGCCCCCCCGGGATAGATACGCAGTATTTT
d_gene: NA; v_gene: TRBV7-9; abundance: NA; j_gene: TRBJ1-1; CDR3aa: CASSSVGAGEAFF; CDR3nt: TGTGCCAGCAGCTCCGTCGGGGCGGGTGAAGCTTTCTTT
d_gene: NA; v_gene: TRBV27; abundance: NA; j_gene: TRBJ2-7; CDR3aa: CASSLSRAYPKWHEQYF; CDR3nt: TGTGCCAGCAGTTTAAGTAGGGCTTACCCTAAATGGCACGAGCAGTACTTC
d_gene: TRBD1; v_gene: TRBV10-3; abundance: NA; j_gene: TRBJ2-1; CDR3aa: CAITGTGSEQFF; CDR3nt: TGTGCCATCACTGGGACAGGGAGTGAGCAGTTCTTC
d_gene: NA; v_gene: TRBV15; abundance: few; j_gene: TRBJ1-1; CDR3aa: CATSIRQWNTEAFF; CDR3nt: TGTGCCACCAGCATCCGCCAGTGGAACACTGAAGCTTTCTTT
d_gene: TRBD1; v_gene: TRBV7-6; abundance: NA; j_gene: TRBJ2-4; CDR3aa: CASSSGTGIQYF; CDR3nt: TGTGCCAGCAGCTCGGGGACAGGCATTCAGTACTTC
d_gene: TRBD2; v_gene: TRBV20-1; abundance: NA; j_gene: TRBJ2-1; CDR3aa: CSAWTSGGAQNEQFF; CDR3nt: TGCAGTGCTTGGACTAGCGGGGGGGCCCAAAATGAGCAGTTCTTC
d_gene: NA; v_gene: TRBV7-8; abundance: NA; j_gene: TRBJ2-1; CDR3aa: CASSVTLQGLDSYNEQFF; CDR3nt: TGTGCCAGCAGCGTAACCCTTCAGGGGCTAGACTCCTACAATGAGCAGTTCTTC
d_gene: NA; v_gene: TRBV29-1; abundance: NA; j_gene: TRBJ2-1; CDR3aa: CSVDPANNEQFF; CDR3nt: TGCAGCGTTGACCCGGCAAACAATGAGCAGTTCTTC
d_gene: NA; v_gene: TRBV25-1; abundance: NA; j_gene: TRBJ2-1; CDR3aa: CASSRYRVNEQFF; CDR3nt: TGTGCCAGCAGTCGGTACAGGGTCAATGAGCAGTTCTTC
d_gene: NA; v_gene: TRBV5-1; abundance: NA; j_gene: TRBJ1-1; CDR3aa: CASSFQENTEAFF; CDR3nt: TGCGCCAGCAGCTTCCAGGAGAACACTGAAGCTTTCTTT
d_gene: TRBD1; v_gene: TRBV25-1; abundance: NA; j_gene: TRBJ1-2; CDR3aa: CASPGTGCGYTF; CDR3nt: TGTGCCAGCCCAGGGACAGGCTGCGGCTACACCTTC
d_gene: TRBD2; v_gene: TRBV2; abundance: NA; j_gene: TRBJ2-1; CDR3aa: CASSQTSGGPYNEQFF; CDR3nt: TGTGCCAGCAGTCAGACTAGCGGGGGGCCCTACAATGAGCAGTTCTTC
d_gene: NA; v_gene: TRBV29-1; abundance: few; j_gene: TRBJ2-1; CDR3aa: CSVEAGGYNEQFF; CDR3nt: TGCAGCGTTGAGGCAGGGGGGTACAATGAGCAGTTCTTC
d_gene: TRBD2; v_gene: TRBV12-3/TRBV12-4; abundance: few; j_gene: TRBJ2-1; CDR3aa: CASSPGTSGGIF; CDR3nt: TGTGCCAGCAGTCCCGGGACTAGCGGGGGAATCTTC
d_gene: NA; v_gene: TRBV20-1; abundance: NA; j_gene: TRBJ2-2; CDR3aa: CSASREETGELFF; CDR3nt: TGCAGTGCTAGTAGGGAGGAGACCGGGGAGCTGTTTTTT
d_gene: TRBD2; v_gene: TRBV30; abundance: NA; j_gene: TRBJ2-5; CDR3aa: CAWNQAGGAGETQYF; CDR3nt: TGTGCCTGGAACCAAGCGGGGGGCGCCGGGGAGACCCAGTACTTC
d_gene: TRBD2; v_gene: TRBV6-2/TRBV6-3; abundance: few; j_gene: TRBJ2-5; CDR3aa: CASSPPGLAGGETQYF; CDR3nt: TGTGCCAGCAGTCCCCCGGGACTAGCGGGGGGGGAGACCCAGTACTTC
d_gene: NA; v_gene: TRBV6-2/TRBV6-3; abundance: NA; j_gene: TRBJ2-1; CDR3aa: CASNLLGGLYNEQFF; CDR3nt: TGTGCCAGCAACCTACTAGGGGGGCTATACAATGAGCAGTTCTTC
d_gene: NA; v_gene: TRBV5-4; abundance: NA; j_gene: TRBJ2-1; CDR3aa: CASSSRGSYNEQFF; CDR3nt: TGTGCCAGCAGCAGTCGGGGCTCCTACAATGAGCAGTTCTTC
d_gene: TRBD1; v_gene: TRBV12-3/TRBV12-4; abundance: NA; j_gene: TRBJ1-1; CDR3aa: CASSFGPTGLGTEAFF; CDR3nt: TGTGCCAGCAGTTTCGGTCCGACAGGGTTAGGCACTGAAGCTTTCTTT
d_gene: NA; v_gene: TRBV7-9; abundance: NA; j_gene: TRBJ1-5; CDR3aa: CASSQGTWGDQPQHF; CDR3nt: TGTGCCAGCAGCCAGGGGACCTGGGGGGATCAGCCCCAGCATTTT
d_gene: NA; v_gene: TRBV24-1; abundance: few; j_gene: TRBJ2-2; CDR3aa: CATSETQGNTGELFF; CDR3nt: TGTGCCACCAGTGAAACCCAGGGGAACACCGGGGAGCTGTTTTTT
d_gene: NA; v_gene: TRBV6-5; abundance: few; j_gene: TRBJ2-7; CDR3aa: CASSTGQLIYEQYF; CDR3nt: TGTGCCAGCAGTACCGGACAGCTTATCTACGAGCAGTACTTC
d_gene: NA; v_gene: TRBV13; abundance: few; j_gene: TRBJ2-7; CDR3aa: CASSLGGVGTGEQYF; CDR3nt: TGTGCCAGCAGCTTAGGCGGGGTGGGTACCGGCGAGCAGTACTTC
d_gene: NA; v_gene: TRBV29-1; abundance: NA; j_gene: TRBJ2-7; CDR3aa: CSVEIPTGDEQYF; CDR3nt: TGCAGCGTTGAGATACCGACAGGTGACGAGCAGTACTTC
d_gene: NA; v_gene: TRBV19; abundance: NA; j_gene: TRBJ2-7; CDR3aa: CASTAGGGGSYEQYF; CDR3nt: TGTGCCAGTACGGCCGGGGGAGGAGGGTCCTACGAGCAGTACTTC
d_gene: TRBD2; v_gene: TRBV4-2; abundance: NA; j_gene: TRBJ2-2; CDR3aa: CASSQVGGDTRELFF; CDR3nt: TGTGCCAGCAGCCAAGTTGGGGGGGATACCCGGGAGCTGTTTTTT
d_gene: NA; v_gene: TRBV4-1; abundance: NA; j_gene: TRBJ2-7; CDR3aa: CASSQVGGDEQYF; CDR3nt: TGCGCCAGCAGCCAAGTAGGAGGGGACGAGCAGTACTTC
d_gene: NA; v_gene: TRBV9; abundance: many; j_gene: TRBJ2-1; CDR3aa: CASSVGENEQFF; CDR3nt: TGTGCCAGCAGCGTTGGGGAGAATGAGCAGTTCTTC
d_gene: NA; v_gene: TRBV12-3/TRBV12-4; abundance: few; j_gene: TRBJ1-2; CDR3aa: CASSLTQGLYGYTF; CDR3nt: TGTGCCAGCAGCCTCACCCAGGGATTGTATGGCTACACCTTC
d_gene: NA; v_gene: TRBV4-1; abundance: NA; j_gene: TRBJ1-2; CDR3aa: CASSHPTGYGYTF; CDR3nt: TGCGCCAGCAGCCACCCGACAGGCTATGGCTACACCTTC
d_gene: TRBD1; v_gene: TRBV18; abundance: NA; j_gene: TRBJ2-5; CDR3aa: CASSSAGTVGETQYF; CDR3nt: TGTGCCAGCTCAAGCGCCGGGACAGTAGGCGAGACCCAGTACTTC
d_gene: TRBD1; v_gene: TRBV4-2; abundance: few; j_gene: TRBJ1-5; CDR3aa: CASSPSGGRGDQPQHF; CDR3nt: TGTGCCAGCAGCCCCTCAGGGGGCCGGGGAGATCAGCCCCAGCATTTT
d_gene: TRBD2; v_gene: TRBV12-3/TRBV12-4; abundance: NA; j_gene: TRBJ2-3; CDR3aa: CASSLGTSYDTQYF; CDR3nt: TGTGCCAGCAGTTTAGGGACTAGCTATGATACGCAGTATTTT
d_gene: NA; v_gene: TRBV6-5; abundance: many; j_gene: TRBJ2-6; CDR3aa: CASSYSGGSGANVLTF; CDR3nt: TGTGCCAGCAGTTACTCGGGGGGTTCTGGGGCCAACGTCCTGACTTTC
d_gene: NA; v_gene: TRBV5-5; abundance: few; j_gene: TRBJ2-7; CDR3aa: CASSPVGSYEQYF; CDR3nt: TGTGCCAGCAGCCCGGTGGGATCCTACGAGCAGTACTTC
d_gene: NA; v_gene: TRBV4-1; abundance: many; j_gene: TRBJ2-4; CDR3aa: CASSPTNKKGRRIIQYF; CDR3nt: TGCGCCAGCAGCCCAACGAATAAAAAGGGACGGAGAATTATTCAGTACTTC
d_gene: TRBD2; v_gene: TRBV7-2; abundance: many; j_gene: TRBJ2-1; CDR3aa: CASSFPLTSGVYNEQFF; CDR3nt: TGTGCCAGCAGCTTCCCTCTGACTAGCGGGGTTTACAATGAGCAGTTCTTC
d_gene: TRBD2; v_gene: TRBV3-1; abundance: NA; j_gene: TRBJ2-2; CDR3aa: CASSQEADSGGVNTGELFF; CDR3nt: TGTGCCAGCAGCCAAGAAGCGGATAGCGGGGGGGTTAACACCGGGGAGCTGTTTTTT
d_gene: NA; v_gene: TRBV20-1; abundance: few; j_gene: TRBJ2-1; CDR3aa: CSARVPGRVGDEQFF; CDR3nt: TGCAGTGCCCGGGTGCCGGGCAGGGTTGGGGATGAGCAGTTCTTC
d_gene: NA; v_gene: TRBV5-1; abundance: NA; j_gene: TRBJ2-5; CDR3aa: CASAARGGAQTQYF; CDR3nt: TGCGCCAGCGCGGCGAGAGGGGGGGCCCAGACCCAGTACTTC
d_gene: NA; v_gene: TRBV12-3/TRBV12-4; abundance: many; j_gene: TRBJ2-6; CDR3aa: CASSVTPPVLTF; CDR3nt: TGTGCCAGCAGTGTGACACCGCCCGTCCTGACTTTC
d_gene: NA; v_gene: TRBV28; abundance: many; j_gene: TRBJ1-1; CDR3aa: CASSFAVGRGETEAFF; CDR3nt: TGTGCCAGCAGTTTCGCAGTTGGGAGGGGCGAGACTGAAGCTTTCTTT
d_gene: TRBD2; v_gene: TRBV4-2; abundance: NA; j_gene: TRBJ2-3; CDR3aa: CASSQASGETDTQYF; CDR3nt: TGTGCCAGCAGCCAAGCTAGCGGGGAGACAGATACGCAGTATTTT
d_gene: NA; v_gene: TRBV6-5; abundance: NA; j_gene: TRBJ2-7; CDR3aa: CASSDLNEQYF; CDR3nt: TGTGCCAGCAGTGACCTCAACGAGCAGTACTTC
d_gene: NA; v_gene: TRBV15; abundance: many; j_gene: TRBJ1-5; CDR3aa: CATSRIGGLQPQHF; CDR3nt: TGTGCCACCAGCAGAATCGGGGGCCTGCAGCCCCAGCATTTT
d_gene: NA; v_gene: TRBV4-3; abundance: NA; j_gene: TRBJ2-2; CDR3aa: CASSQDQRLGELFF; CDR3nt: TGCGCCAGCAGCCAAGATCAAAGGCTCGGGGAGCTGTTTTTT
d_gene: NA; v_gene: TRBV7-6; abundance: NA; j_gene: TRBJ2-2; CDR3aa: CASSPDRHTGELVF; CDR3nt: TGTGCCAGCAGCCCCGACAGGCACACCGGGGAGCTGGTTTTT
d_gene: NA; v_gene: TRBV25-1; abundance: NA; j_gene: TRBJ1-1; CDR3aa: CASMQGWNEAFF; CDR3nt: TGTGCCAGCATGCAGGGTTGGAATGAAGCTTTCTTT
d_gene: TRBD2; v_gene: TRBV4-3; abundance: NA; j_gene: TRBJ2-3; CDR3aa: CASSQVSASGYTDTQYF; CDR3nt: TGCGCCAGCAGCCAAGTTTCGGCTAGCGGGTACACAGATACGCAGTATTTT
d_gene: NA; v_gene: TRBV3-1; abundance: NA; j_gene: TRBJ2-1; CDR3aa: CASSHRGNEQFF; CDR3nt: TGTGCCAGCAGCCACAGGGGCAATGAGCAGTTCTTC
d_gene: NA; v_gene: TRBV5-1; abundance: NA; j_gene: TRBJ2-5; CDR3aa: CASSLEPQETQYF; CDR3nt: TGCGCCAGCAGCTTGGAACCGCAAGAGACCCAGTACTTC
d_gene: NA; v_gene: TRBV6-5; abundance: few; j_gene: TRBJ1-2; CDR3aa: CASSLGSEGYTF; CDR3nt: TGTGCCAGCAGTTTGGGCTCGGAAGGCTACACCTTC
d_gene: NA; v_gene: TRBV4-1; abundance: NA; j_gene: TRBJ2-3; CDR3aa: CASSQGSLGTDTQYF; CDR3nt: TGCGCCAGCAGCCAAGGGTCCCTCGGCACAGATACGCAGTATTTT
d_gene: TRBD1; v_gene: TRBV6-1; abundance: NA; j_gene: TRBJ2-1; CDR3aa: CPSRGQGYNEQFF; CDR3nt: TGTCCCAGCAGAGGACAGGGGTACAATGAGCAGTTCTTC